The present entry profiles one T cell receptor (beta chain) with its context. As yet, its antigen is unknown. Germline assignment: CDR1 SGDLS and CDR2 YYNGEE. This CDR3 region has 15 residues. V lost 6 bases and J lost 4, with 17 bases in between. These data come from a study of T cell responses to AZD1222 COVID-19 vaccine. Points from the study as a whole: The CD4 TCRs associated with vaccination extended across spike and predominated at 160-218 and 743-854.

Generated by immunoSEQ multiplex PCR, the TCRdb table keeps only in-frame clones and is missing some. The sample shows 130,000 or so clones, just over 90% of them seen only once. This clonotype was obtained from an adult who received the AZD1222 COVID-19 vaccine. The chain combines TRBV9 with TRBJ1-3; weak D call: TRBD1 (6 bases). Here the sequenced sample was peripheral blood, taken 28 days after the second AZD1222 dose. Here the CDR3 DNA reads TGTGCCAGCAAACTAGAGGGGGGATCAGGAAACACCATATATTTT. It is translated as CASKLEGGSGNTIYF.